Following are 7 T cell receptor beta chains from one sample sequenced in a study of identifying expanded T cells in peripheral blood. Sequencing was performed with immunoSEQ multiplex PCR; in TCRdb, only in-frame clones are kept and a portion is missing. The profile shows about 76,000 clones, approximately 84% of them singletons. Sequenced sample: blood. All receptors come from a person aged 18 to 75 in good health.

The chain joins TRBV7-9 to TRBJ1-1; D remains unclear. The CDR3 totals 16 residues. V was pared by 1 base and J by 0 bases, with 12 bases between. The germline CDR1 and CDR2 sequences are SEHNR and FQNEAQ (reference sequence). The CDR3 DNA follows: TGTGCCAGCAGCTTAGGGCAGGTGGGGATGAACACTGAAGCTTTCTTT. Protein sequence: CASSLGQVGMNTEAFF.

The chain has TRBV28 and TRBJ2-3; TRBD1 or TRBD2 may be the D gene (5 bases each). Germline CDR1 MDHEN, CDR2 SYDVKM. CDR3 size: 15 residues. V was shortened by 3 bases and J by 4 bases, with 14 bases between the two germline ends. CDR3 region: CASSFSLGVPDTQYF. In DNA, the CDR3 is TGTGCCAGCAGTTTTTCTCTGGGGGTCCCAGATACGCAGTATTTT.

This chain links TRBV11-3 with TRBJ2-2, with D possibly TRBD1 on 6 matching bases. Trimming shortened V by 1 base and J by 0 bases, and 9 bases separated the two germline ends. The germline gives CDR1 SGHNT, CDR2 YENEEA. This CDR3 region has 16 residues. CDR3 loop: CASSLGTAANTGELFF. The CDR3 DNA reads TGTGCCAGCAGCTTAGGGACAGCCGCGAACACCGGGGAGCTGTTTTTT.

The V call is TRBV7-9, the J call TRBJ1-3; D perhaps matches TRBD1 (5 bases). Germline V gene data show CDR1 as SEHNR and CDR2 as FQNEAQ (reference sequence). The CDR3 is 16 amino acids. V was clipped by 8 bases and J by 0 bases, with 17 bases between them. The DNA of the CDR3 is TGTGCCAGCGGTCTCGGGGCCATCCTCTCTGGAAACACCATATATTTT. Translation: CASGLGAILSGNTIYF.

This chain uses TRBV29-1 with TRBJ2-3, with 10 bases identical to TRBD2. Looked up from germline, CDR1 is SQVTM and CDR2 is ANQGSEA. The CDR3 spans 14 residues. The J segment lost 4 bases and the V segment lost 7 bases, leaving 8 bases of the junction unmatched. The CDR3 DNA follows: TGCAGCGCCGGACTAGCGGTAGGGGCAGATACGCAGTATTTT. It yields the protein CSAGLAVGADTQYF.

This clone appeared once. The chain has TRBV27 and TRBJ2-7; D is perhaps TRBD1 or TRBD2 (5 bases each). In germline, CDR1 is MNHEY, CDR2 SMNVEV (reference sequence). The CDR3 is made up of 16 amino acids. V was cut by 7 bases and J by 7 bases, with 26 bases left in between. The CDR3 sequence is CASTTNTGTQYGEQYF. The CDR3 bases are TGTGCCAGCACCACCAATACCGGGACGCAATATGGGGAGCAGTACTTC.

V usage is TRBV7-2 and J usage is TRBJ2-5; 8 positions match TRBD1. Germline values: CDR1 SGHTA, CDR2 FQGNSA. CDR3 length equals 15 residues. Trimming took 4 bases from V and 7 from J; bases not matched to a gene: 11. The CDR3 is CASSSVSQGAVTQYF. In DNA, the CDR3 is TGTGCCAGCAGCTCAGTTAGTCAGGGGGCGGTGACCCAGTACTTC.